These 8 T cell receptor beta chains were all obtained from the same sample, sequenced in a study of cytomegalovirus exposure and HLA in healthy donors. Primers for the PCR totalled 60 Vbeta and 13 Jbeta. Sequenced by immunoSEQ multiplex PCR; TCRdb stores in-frame clones only, minus some. The table lists around 120,000 clones, about 80% of them singletons. Specimen: PBMCs. The receptors were gathered from a male donor in good health and CMV-seronegative.

The chain uses TRBV30 and TRBJ2-1, with D possibly being TRBD2 (5 bases). The CDR3 contains 12 residues. The V gene lost 5 bases and the J gene lost 6 bases, with 11 bases spanning the gap. The germline V gene encodes CDR1 GTSNPN and CDR2 SVGIG (reference sequence). CDR3 residues: CAWAGRRNEQFF. DNA for the CDR3: TGTGCCTGGGCGGGTCGGCGCAATGAGCAGTTCTTC.

This chain connects TRBV19 to TRBJ2-4; 9 bases line up with TRBD1. The CDR3 is 17 residues long. The germline gives CDR1 LNHDA, CDR2 SQIVND (reference sequence). With V trimmed by 3 bases and J by 4 bases, 10 bases remained unmatched. The CDR3 DNA reads TGTGCCAGTAGTATCTTTCTCTCCGGGACAGGGAAAAACATTCAGTACTTC. It encodes CASSIFLSGTGKNIQYF.

The V and J genes are TRBV6-6 and TRBJ2-2, with TRBD1 as a possible D gene (6 bases). Trimming cost V 6 bases and J 1 base, with 12 bases left between them. Germline CDR1 reads MNHNY; CDR2 reads SVGAGI (reference sequence). This CDR3 is built from 15 residues. The DNA of the CDR3 is TGTGCCAGCAGAAGGGGACACCAGAACACCGGGGAGCTGTTTTTT. Its protein is CASRRGHQNTGELFF.

The genes are TRBV5-4 and TRBJ1-4, with D hard to call. Trimming cost V 3 bases and J 0 bases, with 18 bases left between them. Germline loops: CDR1 SGHNT, CDR2 YYREEE (reference sequence). The CDR3 runs 18 residues. CDR3: CASSSTQAASSTNEKLFF. The CDR3 DNA reads as TGTGCCAGCAGCTCCACCCAGGCAGCAAGTTCAACTAATGAAAAACTGTTTTTT.

This chain's CDR3 is CASTNNAGGRETQYF. In DNA, the CDR3 is TGTGCCAGCACGAATAATGCGGGGGGGAGAGAGACCCAGTACTTC. This chain links TRBV2 with TRBJ2-5; 9 nucleotides match TRBD2. The CDR3 length is 15 residues. V trimming: 7 bases; J trimming: 4 bases; junction bases outside the gene matches: 10. CDR1 is SNHLY and CDR2 is FYNNEI in the germline V gene.

V is TRBV4-2 and J is TRBJ2-5; 10 nucleotides line up with TRBD2. This CDR3 has 16 residues. Germline V gives CDR1 LGHNA, CDR2 YNFKEQ. V shed 0 bases, J shed 2 bases, and the junction held 3 bases outside the gene matches. CDR3 DNA: TGTGCCAGCAGCCAAGATGCTAGCGGGAGACAAGAGACCCAGTACTTC. Translated, it gives CASSQDASGRQETQYF.

In DNA, the CDR3 is TGTGCCAGCAGTTTAGCACAGGACGATTGGGAGTTCTTC. The encoded protein is CASSLAQDDWEFF. The chain links TRBV28 to TRBJ2-1, with D possibly being TRBD1 (5 bases). This CDR3 has 13 amino acids. V lost 2 bases, J lost 14 bases, and 16 bases lay in between. CDR1 and CDR2 from the germline V gene are MDHEN and SYDVKM.

Written as DNA, the CDR3 is TGTGCCAGCAGCCCACCCGGGACAGGGGACACCGGGGAGCTGTTTTTT. This translates into CASSPPGTGDTGELFF. This rearrangement joins TRBV9 to TRBJ2-2; 10 bases agree with TRBD1. Unmatched junction bases numbered 6, after V lost 4 bases and J lost 3 bases. Germline V gene sequence: CDR1 SGDLS, CDR2 YYNGEE. This CDR3 contains 16 residues.